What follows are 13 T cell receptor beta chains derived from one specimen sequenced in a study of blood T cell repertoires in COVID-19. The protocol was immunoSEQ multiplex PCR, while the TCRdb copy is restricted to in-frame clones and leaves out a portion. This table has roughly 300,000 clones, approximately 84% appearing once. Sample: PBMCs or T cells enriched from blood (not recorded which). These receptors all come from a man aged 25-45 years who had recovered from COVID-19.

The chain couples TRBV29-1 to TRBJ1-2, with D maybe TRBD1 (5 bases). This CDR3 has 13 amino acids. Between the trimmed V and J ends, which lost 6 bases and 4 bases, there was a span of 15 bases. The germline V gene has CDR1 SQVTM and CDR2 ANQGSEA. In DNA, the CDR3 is TGCAGCGTGGGACTTGGGGGAGTCTATGGCTACACCTTC. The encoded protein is CSVGLGGVYGYTF. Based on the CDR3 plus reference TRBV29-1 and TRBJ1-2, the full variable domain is SAVISQKPSRDICQRGTSLTIQCQVDSQVTMMFWYRQQPGQSLTLIATANQGSEATYESGFVIDKFPISRPNLTFSTLTVSNMSPEDSSIYLCSVGLGGVYGYTFGSGTRLTVV.

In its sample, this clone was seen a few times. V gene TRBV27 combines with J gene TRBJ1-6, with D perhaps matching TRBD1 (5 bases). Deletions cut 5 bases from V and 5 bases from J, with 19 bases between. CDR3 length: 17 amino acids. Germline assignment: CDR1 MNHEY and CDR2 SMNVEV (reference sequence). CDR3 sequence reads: CASSLQGTPSHNSPLHF. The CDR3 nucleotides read TGTGCCAGCAGTCTTCAGGGCACGCCCTCTCATAATTCACCCCTCCACTTT.

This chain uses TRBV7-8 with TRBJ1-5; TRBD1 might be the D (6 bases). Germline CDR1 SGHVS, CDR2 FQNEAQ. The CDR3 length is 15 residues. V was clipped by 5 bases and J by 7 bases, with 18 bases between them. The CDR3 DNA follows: TGTGCCAGCAGCCCCGACGGGACAAAAGGCCAGCCCCAGCATTTT. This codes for CASSPDGTKGQPQHF. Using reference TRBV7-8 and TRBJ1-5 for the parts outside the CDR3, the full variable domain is GAGVSQSPRYKVAKRGQDVALRCDPISGHVSLFWYQQALGQGPEFLTYFQNEAQLDKSGLPSDRFFAERPEGSVSTLKIQRTQQEDSAVYLCASSPDGTKGQPQHFGDGTRLSIL.

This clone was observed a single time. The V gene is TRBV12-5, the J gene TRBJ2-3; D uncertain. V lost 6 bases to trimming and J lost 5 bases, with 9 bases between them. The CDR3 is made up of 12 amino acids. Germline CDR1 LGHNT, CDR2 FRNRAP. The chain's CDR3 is CASGPSEDTQYF. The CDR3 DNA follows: TGTGCTAGTGGCCCCAGTGAAGATACGCAGTATTTT.

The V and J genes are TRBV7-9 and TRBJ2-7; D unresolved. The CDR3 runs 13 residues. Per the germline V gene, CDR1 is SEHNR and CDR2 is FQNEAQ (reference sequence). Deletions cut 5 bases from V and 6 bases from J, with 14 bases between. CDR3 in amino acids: CASSGQEMGEQYF. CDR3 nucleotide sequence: TGTGCCAGCAGCGGCCAGGAAATGGGCGAGCAGTACTTC.

The CDR3 protein is CASSFLETQYF. CDR3 nucleotides: TGTGCCAGCAGCTTTTTGGAGACCCAGTACTTC. The V call is TRBV6-5, the J call TRBJ2-5; D gene ambiguous. The CDR3 runs 11 residues. Germline assignment: CDR1 MNHEY and CDR2 SVGAGI. Trimming took off 6 bases at V and 5 bases at J, with 7 bases between the two ends.

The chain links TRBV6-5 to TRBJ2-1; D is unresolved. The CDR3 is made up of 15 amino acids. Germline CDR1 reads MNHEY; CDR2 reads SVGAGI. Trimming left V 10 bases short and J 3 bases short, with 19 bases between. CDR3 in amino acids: CATTVPRGFYNEQFF. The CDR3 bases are TGTGCCACCACCGTCCCTCGCGGATTCTACAATGAGCAGTTCTTC.

The CDR3 DNA reads TGTGCCACCAGTGACCTGACAGGATATGGCTACACCTTC. Translated, it gives CATSDLTGYGYTF. V and J are TRBV24-1 and TRBJ1-2; maybe TRBD1 (6 bases). This CDR3 has 13 amino acids. CDR1 and CDR2 (germline): KGHDR, SFDVKD. V gave up 4 bases and J gave up 5 bases, with 10 bases separating them.

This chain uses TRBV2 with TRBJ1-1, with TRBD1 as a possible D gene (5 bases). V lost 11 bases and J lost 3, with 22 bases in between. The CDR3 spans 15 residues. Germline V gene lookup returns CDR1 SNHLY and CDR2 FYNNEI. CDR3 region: CALWGTGGLYTEAFF. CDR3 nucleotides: TGTGCCCTCTGGGGCACAGGAGGGTTGTACACTGAAGCTTTCTTT.

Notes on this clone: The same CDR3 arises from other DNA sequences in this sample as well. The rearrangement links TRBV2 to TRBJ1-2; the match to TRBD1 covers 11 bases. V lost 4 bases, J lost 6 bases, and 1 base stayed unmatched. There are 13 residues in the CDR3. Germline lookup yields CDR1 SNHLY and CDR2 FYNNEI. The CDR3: CASSGTGGDGYTF. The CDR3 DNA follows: TGTGCCAGCAGTGGGACAGGGGGCGATGGCTACACCTTC. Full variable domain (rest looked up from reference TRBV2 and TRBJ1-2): EPEVTQTPSHQVTQMGQEVILRCVPISNHLYFYWYRQILGQKVEFLVSFYNNEISEKSEIFDDQFSVERPDGSNFTLKIRSTKLEDSAMYFCASSGTGGDGYTFGSGTRLTVV.

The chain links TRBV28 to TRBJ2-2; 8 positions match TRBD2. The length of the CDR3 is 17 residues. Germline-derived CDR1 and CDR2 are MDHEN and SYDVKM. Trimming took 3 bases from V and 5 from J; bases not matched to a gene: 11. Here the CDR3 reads CASSFLGGGSSTGELFF. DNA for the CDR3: TGTGCCAGCAGTTTTCTTGGCGGGGGGTCGTCGACCGGGGAGCTGTTTTTT.

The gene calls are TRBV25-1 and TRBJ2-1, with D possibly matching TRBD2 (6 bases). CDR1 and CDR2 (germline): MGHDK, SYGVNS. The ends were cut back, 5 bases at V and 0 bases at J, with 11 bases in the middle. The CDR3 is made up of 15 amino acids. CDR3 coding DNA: TGTGCCAGCAGTCCGACTAGTAGCTCCTACAATGAGCAGTTCTTC. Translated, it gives CASSPTSSSYNEQFF. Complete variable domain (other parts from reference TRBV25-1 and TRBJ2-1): EADIYQTPRYLVIGTGKKITLECSQTMGHDKMYWYQQDPGMELHLIHYSYGVNSTEKGDLSSESTVSRIRTEHFPLTLESARPSHTSQYLCASSPTSSSYNEQFFGPGTRLTVL.

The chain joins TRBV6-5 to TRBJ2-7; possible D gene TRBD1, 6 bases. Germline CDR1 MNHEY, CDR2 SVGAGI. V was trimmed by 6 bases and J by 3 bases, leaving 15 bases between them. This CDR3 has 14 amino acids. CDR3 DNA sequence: TGTGCCAGCAGCCAGGGGATGGCCTTCTACGAGCAGTACTTC. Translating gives CASSQGMAFYEQYF.